Presented here are 5 T cell receptor beta chains from one specimen sequenced in a study of blood T cell repertoires in COVID-19. The data were produced by immunoSEQ multiplex PCR, yet TCRdb's version contains in-frame clones alone and is incomplete. The table includes roughly 150,000 clones, around four fifths detected once. Sequencing used peripheral blood. These receptors were collected from a woman older than 75 with COVID-19, enrolled during active disease.

The V gene is TRBV27, the J gene TRBJ2-2, with 8 nucleotides matching TRBD2. The V gene end was trimmed by 6 bases and the J gene end by 2 bases; junction bases not matched to a gene: 5. The CDR3 contains 15 residues. Germline-derived CDR1 and CDR2 are MNHEY and SMNVEV (reference sequence). The CDR3 region has the DNA TGTGCCAGCAGGTACAGCGGGGGCAACACCGGGGAGCTGTTTTTT. It translates to CASRYSGGNTGELFF.

The genes are TRBV10-3 and TRBJ2-7, with D perhaps TRBD1 (5 bases). Germline V lookup: CDR1 ENHRY, CDR2 SYGVKD. This CDR3 has 13 residues. V was pared by 6 bases and J by 7 bases, with 16 bases between. DNA of the CDR3: TGTGCCATCAGGGGCAGGGATCAAGATGAGCAGTACTTC. Residues: CAIRGRDQDEQYF.

The V and J genes are TRBV6-1 and TRBJ1-5; TRBD1 matches 9 bases. This CDR3 is built from 15 residues. V dropped 3 bases and J dropped 7; count of bases not matched to a gene: 7. CDR1 and CDR2 (germline): MNHNS, SASEGT. DNA of the CDR3: TGTGCCAGCAGTGAGCAAGGGACAGGGAAGCAGCCCCAGCATTTT. It specifies CASSEQGTGKQPQHF.

The genes are TRBV7-3 and TRBJ1-2, with D perhaps TRBD1 (5 bases). The CDR3 is 13 residues long. V lost 5 bases and J lost 7, with 14 bases in between. Germline CDR1 is SGHTA and CDR2 is FQGTGA. The CDR3 spells CASSPGQGSGYTF. DNA for the CDR3: TGTGCCAGCAGCCCTGGGCAGGGTAGTGGCTACACCTTC. The full variable domain, with the rest looked up from reference TRBV7-3 and TRBJ1-2, is GAGVSQTPSNKVTEKGKYVELRCDPISGHTALYWYRQSLGQGPEFLIYFQGTGAADDSGLPNDRFFAVRPEGSVSTLKIQRTERGDSAVYLCASSPGQGSGYTFGSGTRLTVV.

The count of this clone is one. The J gene is TRBJ2-7, the V gene TRBV5-1; 12 nucleotides line up with TRBD2. The CDR3 has 17 residues. Germline trimming cut 3 bases from V and 6 bases from J; bases unmatched to any gene: 13. Germline CDR1 reads SGHRS; CDR2 reads YFSETQ. DNA for the CDR3: TGCGCCAGCAGCTGGCAGTTGACTAGCGGGGGATTTACCGAGCAGTACTTC. It specifies CASSWQLTSGGFTEQYF. The full variable domain, with the rest looked up from reference TRBV5-1 and TRBJ2-7, is KAGVTQTPRYLIKTRGQQVTLSCSPISGHRSVSWYQQTPGQGLQFLFEYFSETQRNKGNFPGRFSGRQFSNSRSEMNVSTLELGDSALYLCASSWQLTSGGFTEQYFGPGTRLTVT.